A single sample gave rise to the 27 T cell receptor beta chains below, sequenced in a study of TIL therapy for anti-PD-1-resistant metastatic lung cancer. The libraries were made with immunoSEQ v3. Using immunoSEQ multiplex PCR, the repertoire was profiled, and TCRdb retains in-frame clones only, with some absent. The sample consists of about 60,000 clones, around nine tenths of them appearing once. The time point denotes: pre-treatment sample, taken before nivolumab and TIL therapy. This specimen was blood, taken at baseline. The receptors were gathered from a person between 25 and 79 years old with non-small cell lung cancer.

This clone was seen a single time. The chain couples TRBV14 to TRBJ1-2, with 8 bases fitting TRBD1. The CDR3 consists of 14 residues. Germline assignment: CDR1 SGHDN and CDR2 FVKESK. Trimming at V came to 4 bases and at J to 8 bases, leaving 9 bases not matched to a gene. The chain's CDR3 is CASSPRQGLGGYTF. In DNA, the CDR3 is TGTGCCAGCAGCCCCCGACAGGGGTTGGGAGGCTACACCTTC.

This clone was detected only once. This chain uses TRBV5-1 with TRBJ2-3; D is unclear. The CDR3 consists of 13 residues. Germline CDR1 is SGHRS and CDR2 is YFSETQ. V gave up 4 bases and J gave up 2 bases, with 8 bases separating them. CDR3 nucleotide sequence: TGCGCCAGCAGCCCTTATACCACAGATACGCAGTATTTT. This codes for CASSPYTTDTQYF.

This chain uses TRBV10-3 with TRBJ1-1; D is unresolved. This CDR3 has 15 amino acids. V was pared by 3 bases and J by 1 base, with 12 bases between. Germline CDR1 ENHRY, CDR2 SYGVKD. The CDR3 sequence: CAISDGSEGNTEAFF. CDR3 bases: TGTGCCATCAGTGATGGGTCAGAAGGGAACACTGAAGCTTTCTTT.

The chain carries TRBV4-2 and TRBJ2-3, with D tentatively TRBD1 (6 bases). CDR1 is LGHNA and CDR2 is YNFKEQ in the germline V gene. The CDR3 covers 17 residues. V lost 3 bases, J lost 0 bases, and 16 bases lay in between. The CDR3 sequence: CASSHGTQQGSTDTQYF. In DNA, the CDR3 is TGTGCCAGCAGCCACGGAACTCAACAGGGTAGCACAGATACGCAGTATTTT.

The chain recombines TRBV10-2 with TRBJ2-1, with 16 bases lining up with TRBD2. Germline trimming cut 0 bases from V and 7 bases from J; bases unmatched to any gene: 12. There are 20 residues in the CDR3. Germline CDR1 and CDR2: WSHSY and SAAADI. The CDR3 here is CASSESGLAGGPGFWNEQFF. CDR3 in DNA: TGCGCCAGCAGTGAGTCGGGACTAGCGGGGGGGCCTGGTTTTTGGAATGAGCAGTTCTTC.

The CDR3 bases are TGTGCCTGGGATTTAGGGTCAAGGCGTGGCTACACCTTC. This sequence encodes CAWDLGSRRGYTF. The V call is TRBV30, the J call TRBJ1-2; D gene ambiguous. The CDR3 has 13 amino acids. Germline V CDR1 and CDR2: GTSNPN, SVGIG (reference sequence). The ends were cut back, 5 bases at V and 7 bases at J, with 17 bases in the middle.

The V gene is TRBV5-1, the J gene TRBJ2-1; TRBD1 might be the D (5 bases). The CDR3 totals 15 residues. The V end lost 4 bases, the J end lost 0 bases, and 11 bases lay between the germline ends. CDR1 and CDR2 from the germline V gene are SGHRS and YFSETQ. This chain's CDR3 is CASSHRTSSYNEQFF. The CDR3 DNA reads TGCGCCAGCAGCCACAGGACAAGCTCCTACAATGAGCAGTTCTTC.

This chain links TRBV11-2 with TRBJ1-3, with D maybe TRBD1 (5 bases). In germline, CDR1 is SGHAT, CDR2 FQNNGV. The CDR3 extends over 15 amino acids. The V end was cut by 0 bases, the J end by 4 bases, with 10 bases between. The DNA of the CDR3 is TGTGCCAGCAGCTTAGAGTTTGGGGCCGGAAACACCATATATTTT. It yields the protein CASSLEFGAGNTIYF. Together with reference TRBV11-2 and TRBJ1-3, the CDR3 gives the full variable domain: EAGVAQSPRYKIIEKRQSVAFWCNPISGHATLYWYQQILGQGPKLLIQFQNNGVVDDSQLPKDRFSAERLKGVDSTLKIQPAKLEDSAVYLCASSLEFGAGNTIYFGEGSWLTVV.

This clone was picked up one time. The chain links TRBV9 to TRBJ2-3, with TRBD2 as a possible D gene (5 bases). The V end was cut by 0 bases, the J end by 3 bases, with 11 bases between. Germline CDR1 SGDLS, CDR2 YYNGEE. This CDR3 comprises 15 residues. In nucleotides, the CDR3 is TGTGCCAGCAGCGTAGGGGCTAGCACGACAGATACGCAGTATTTT. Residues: CASSVGASTTDTQYF. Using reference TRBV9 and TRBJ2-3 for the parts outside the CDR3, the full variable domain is DSGVTQTPKHLITATGQRVTLRCSPRSGDLSVYWYQQSLDQGLQFLIQYYNGEERAKGNILERFSAQQFPDLHSELNLSSLELGDSALYFCASSVGASTTDTQYFGPGTRLTVL.

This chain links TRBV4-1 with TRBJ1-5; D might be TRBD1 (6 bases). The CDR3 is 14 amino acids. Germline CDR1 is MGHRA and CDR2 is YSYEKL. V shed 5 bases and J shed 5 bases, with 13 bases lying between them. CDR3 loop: CASSSGRGDQPQHF. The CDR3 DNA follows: TGCGCCAGCAGCTCAGGCAGGGGTGATCAGCCCCAGCATTTT.

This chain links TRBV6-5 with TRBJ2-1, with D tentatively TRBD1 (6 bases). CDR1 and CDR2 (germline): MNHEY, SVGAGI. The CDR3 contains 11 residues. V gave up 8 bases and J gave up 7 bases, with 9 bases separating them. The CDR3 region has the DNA TGTGCCAGCGGGGGCCTTAATGAGCAGTTCTTC. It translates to CASGGLNEQFF.

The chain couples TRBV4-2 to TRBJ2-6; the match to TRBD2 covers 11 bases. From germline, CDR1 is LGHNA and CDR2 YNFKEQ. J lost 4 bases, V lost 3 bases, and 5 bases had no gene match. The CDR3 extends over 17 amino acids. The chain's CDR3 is CASSQTSGIVGANVLTF. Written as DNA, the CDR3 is TGTGCCAGCAGCCAGACTAGCGGGATCGTGGGGGCCAACGTCCTGACTTTC.

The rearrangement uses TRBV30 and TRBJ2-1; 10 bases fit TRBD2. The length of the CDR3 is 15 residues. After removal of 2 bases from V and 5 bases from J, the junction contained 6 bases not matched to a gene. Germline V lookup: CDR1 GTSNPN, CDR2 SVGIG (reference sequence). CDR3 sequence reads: CAWSHLAGANNEQFF. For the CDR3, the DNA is TGTGCCTGGAGTCACCTAGCGGGAGCCAACAATGAGCAGTTCTTC.

DNA for the CDR3: TGTGCCAGCAGCTTAAGCCCAGGACAGGATGGAAACACCATATATTTT. Encoded protein: CASSLSPGQDGNTIYF. The chain uses TRBV7-9 and TRBJ1-3; TRBD1 matches 7 bases. The length of the CDR3 is 16 residues. V was pared by 2 bases and J by 3 bases, with 7 bases of the junction left unmatched. Per germline, CDR1 SEHNR and CDR2 FQNEAQ (reference sequence).

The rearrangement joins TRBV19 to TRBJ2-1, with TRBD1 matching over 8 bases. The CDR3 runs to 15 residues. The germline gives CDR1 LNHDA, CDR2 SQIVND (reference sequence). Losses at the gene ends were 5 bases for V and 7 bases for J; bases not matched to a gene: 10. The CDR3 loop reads CASSQMTGAGNEQFF. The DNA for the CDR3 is TGTGCCAGTAGTCAGATGACAGGGGCGGGGAATGAGCAGTTCTTC.

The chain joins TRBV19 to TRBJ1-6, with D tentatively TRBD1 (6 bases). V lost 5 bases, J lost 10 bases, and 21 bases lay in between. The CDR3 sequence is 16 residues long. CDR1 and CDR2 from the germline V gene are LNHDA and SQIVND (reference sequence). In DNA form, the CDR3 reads TGTGCCAGTAGTTACATGGGAACAGGGTCGGGGTCACCCCTCCACTTT. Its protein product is CASSYMGTGSGSPLHF.

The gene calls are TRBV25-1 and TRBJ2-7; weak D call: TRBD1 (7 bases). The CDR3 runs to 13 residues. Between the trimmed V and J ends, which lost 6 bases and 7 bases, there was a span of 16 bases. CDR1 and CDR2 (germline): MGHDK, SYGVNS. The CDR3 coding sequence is TGTGCCAGCAGGCGGGACAGTTCGAATGAGCAGTACTTC. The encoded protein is CASRRDSSNEQYF.

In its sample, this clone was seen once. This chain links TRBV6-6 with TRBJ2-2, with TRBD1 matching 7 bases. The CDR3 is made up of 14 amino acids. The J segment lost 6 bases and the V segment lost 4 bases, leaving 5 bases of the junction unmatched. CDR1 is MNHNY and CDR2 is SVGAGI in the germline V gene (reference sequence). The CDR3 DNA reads TGTGCCAGCAGTTCAGGGACAGTGGCCGGGGAGCTGTTTTTT. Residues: CASSSGTVAGELFF.

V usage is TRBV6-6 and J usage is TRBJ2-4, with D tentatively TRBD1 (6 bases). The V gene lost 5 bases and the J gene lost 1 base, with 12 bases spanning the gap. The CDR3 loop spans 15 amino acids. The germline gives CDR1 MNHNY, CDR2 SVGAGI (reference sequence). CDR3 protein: CASSKQGMAKNIQYF. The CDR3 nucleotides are TGTGCCAGCAGTAAACAGGGAATGGCCAAAAACATTCAGTACTTC.

This chain's CDR3 is CASSYNLGIYGYTF. In nucleotides, the CDR3 is TGTGCCAGCAGTTACAATCTTGGAATCTATGGCTACACCTTC. The chain is built from TRBV6-5 and TRBJ1-2; D is undetermined. From germline, CDR1 is MNHEY and CDR2 SVGAGI. This CDR3 has 14 residues. Trimming stripped 2 bases from V and 4 bases from J, with 11 bases between.

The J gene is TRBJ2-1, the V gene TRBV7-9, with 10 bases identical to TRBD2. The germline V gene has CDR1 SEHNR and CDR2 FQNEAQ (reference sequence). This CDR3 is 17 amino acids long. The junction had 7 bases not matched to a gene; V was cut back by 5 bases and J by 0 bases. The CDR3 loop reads CASSQPGLARSYNEQFF. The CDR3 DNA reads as TGTGCCAGCAGCCAGCCGGGACTAGCGCGCTCCTACAATGAGCAGTTCTTC. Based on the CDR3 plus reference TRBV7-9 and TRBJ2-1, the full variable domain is DTGVSQNPRHKITKRGQNVTFRCDPISEHNRLYWYRQTLGQGPEFLTYFQNEAQLEKSRLLSDRFSAERPKGSFSTLEIQRTEQGDSAMYLCASSQPGLARSYNEQFFGPGTRLTVL.

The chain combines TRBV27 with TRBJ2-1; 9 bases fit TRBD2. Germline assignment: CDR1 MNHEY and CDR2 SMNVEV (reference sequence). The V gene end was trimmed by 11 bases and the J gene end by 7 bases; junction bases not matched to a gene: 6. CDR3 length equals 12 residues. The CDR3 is CAAGLAINEQFF. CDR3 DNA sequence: TGTGCCGCGGGACTAGCAATTAATGAGCAGTTCTTC.

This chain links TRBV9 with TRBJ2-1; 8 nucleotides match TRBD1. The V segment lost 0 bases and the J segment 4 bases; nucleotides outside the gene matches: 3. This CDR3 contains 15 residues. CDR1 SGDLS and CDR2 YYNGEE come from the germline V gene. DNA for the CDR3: TGTGCCAGCAGCGTAGGGACAGGGTCGTACAATGAGCAGTTCTTC. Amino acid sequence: CASSVGTGSYNEQFF.

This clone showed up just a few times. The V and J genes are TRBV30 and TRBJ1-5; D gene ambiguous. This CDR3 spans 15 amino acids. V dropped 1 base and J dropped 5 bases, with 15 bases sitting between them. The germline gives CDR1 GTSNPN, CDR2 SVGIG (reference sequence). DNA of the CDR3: TGTGCCTGGAGTGAGGGTACGGACCGCGATCAGCCCCAGCATTTT. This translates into CAWSEGTDRDQPQHF.

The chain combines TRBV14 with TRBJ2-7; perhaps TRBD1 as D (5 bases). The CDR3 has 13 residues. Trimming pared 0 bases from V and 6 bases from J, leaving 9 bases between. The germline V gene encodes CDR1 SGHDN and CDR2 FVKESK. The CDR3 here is CASSQDWQGEQYF. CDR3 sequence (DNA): TGTGCCAGCAGCCAAGACTGGCAGGGCGAGCAGTACTTC.

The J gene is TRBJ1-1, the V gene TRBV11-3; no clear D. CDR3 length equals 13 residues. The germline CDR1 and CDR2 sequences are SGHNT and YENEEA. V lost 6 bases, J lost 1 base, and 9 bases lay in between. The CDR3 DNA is TGTGCCAGCAGTTACGACCCGAACACTGAAGCTTTCTTT. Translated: CASSYDPNTEAFF.

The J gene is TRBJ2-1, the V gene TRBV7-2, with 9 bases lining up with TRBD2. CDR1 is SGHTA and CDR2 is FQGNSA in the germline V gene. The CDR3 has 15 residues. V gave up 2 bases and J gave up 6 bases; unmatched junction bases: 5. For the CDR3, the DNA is TGTGCCAGCAGCTTAACAGCGGGAGGCTTCAATGAGCAGTTCTTC. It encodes CASSLTAGGFNEQFF.